This entry concerns a single TCR beta chain. This clonotype has only a few counts. Its antigen has not been determined. No base quality values were provided; no much bigger clone lies one nucleotide off. These data are taken from a study of regulatory T cells in long-lasting Graves disease (dated by TCRdb to the early 2020s). As for the study more broadly: Persistent Graves' disease was defined as antithyroid drug treatment for over 5 years with persistently positive TSH receptor autoantibodies. Peripheral blood TCR sequencing and RNA sequencing compared persistent Graves' disease patients with newly diagnosed Graves' disease patients. The study was registered as a clinical trial and conducted in China. A total of approximately 35 samples underwent TCR sequencing: around 13 from persistent and roughly 20 from newly diagnosed Graves' disease patients. On average, persistent Graves' disease patients in the clinical cohort had been on antithyroid drugs for around ten years. Broader findings and caveats from the paper: TRBV28, TRBJ1-2 and TRBJ2-5 were preferentially used in persistent disease, while TRBV20-1 and TRBJ2-1 were favored in newly diagnosed disease. The authors acknowledged the small sample size as a limitation that may reduce accuracy. Sequencing and analysis were restricted to the TCR beta chain. Because the primary lesion, thyroid tissue, could not be accessed, the study looked at peripheral blood alone. Compared with newly diagnosed patients, persistent Graves' disease patients had lower TCR Shannon entropy and fewer highly expanded clones, which suggests clonal expansion. A larger number of public clonotypes was shared among persistent patients (more than 2,500) than among newly diagnosed patients (around 880).

Reading from cysteine to phenylalanine, the CDR3 counts 14 amino acids. Solely the CDR3 DNA is kept, with 42 bases framed from the first base. In the germline V gene (reference sequence), CDR1 corresponds to GTSNPN and CDR2 to SVGIG. Germline trimming amounts to 4 bases on V and 8 bases on J, with 8 as the count of junction bases outside the gene matches. Per the publication, the time point label means: persistent/refractory GD, antithyroid drugs over 5 years with positive TRAb. RNA was extracted from PBMCs in TRIzol for both TCR sequencing and RNA sequencing. The diagnosis of Graves' disease followed American Thyroid Association guidelines. The patients came from an endocrinology department in Xi'an, China. Each patient gave around 9.2 milliliters of peripheral blood, collected in an EDTA anticoagulant tube. PBMCs were isolated by Ficoll Paque Plus density gradient separation without further T cell sorting. RNA quality was checked with an Agilent 2100 Bioanalyzer and agarose gel, and concentration with a NanoDrop 2000.

Libraries were built with multiplex PCR. These reads were obtained on an Illumina HiSeq 4000. TCR beta libraries were built with iRepertoire HTBI primers and Arm-PCR amplification of CDR3 regions. PCR products were gel purified before sequencing. For the original study's pipeline: Across samples, some 62 TRBV and 12 to 15 TRBJ segments were identified and used for gene usage analysis of CDR3 amino acid clonotypes. COPE and FqMerger were used to merge filtered high-quality paired reads into contigs. Contigs were aligned with BLAST to IMGT TRBV, TRBD and TRBJ reference genes, and CDR3 was defined per IMGT. Any clonotype with a frequency above 0.1% was classified as a highly expanded clone. Repertoire diversity was measured by Shannon entropy, and V-J evenness by the Gini coefficient. Public clonotypes were defined as clonotypes shared by more than one individual. The raw public data were reprocessed by TCRdb itself: fastp quality trimming at Q25, MiXCR clonotype calling, in-frame beta chains only. Rows are combined by CDR3 protein, so each entry shows the most common genes and DNA. None of the V and J calls come from the authors' own analysis; TCRdb made them. The sample profile shows 400,000 to 500,000 distinct CDR3 sequences; around 23% of them were found once. Of the sample, 13% to 15% is held by the ten largest clones.

The receptor was derived from a female donor with Graves disease. The sample here was peripheral blood mononuclear cells (PBMCs), taken when the disease was refractory, from a patient treated with antithyroid drugs. The chain links TRBV30 with TRBJ1-2, and TRBD1 aligns with 12 junction nucleotides. The nucleotide sequence is given as TGTGCCTGGACCCCGGGACAGGGGGCGAGAGGCTACACCTTC. Translated, this gives CAWTPGQGARGYTF.